The 3 T cell receptor beta chains below come from one sample, sequenced in a study of blood T cell repertoires in COVID-19. Using immunoSEQ multiplex PCR, the repertoire was profiled, and TCRdb retains in-frame clones only, with some absent. The table has some 130,000 clones, roughly four fifths seen once; the top ten hold over 15%. Sequencing was carried out using PBMCs or T cells enriched from blood (not recorded which). All receptors derive from a man aged 25 to 40 who had recovered from COVID-19.

V usage is TRBV9 and J usage is TRBJ1-2; D gene uncertain. Between the trimmed V and J ends, which lost 0 bases and 4 bases, there was a span of 13 bases. The CDR3 length is 15 residues. Looked up from germline, CDR1 is SGDLS and CDR2 is YYNGEE. In DNA, the CDR3 is TGTGCCAGCAGCGTAGGGGCCCCTTCGCTCTATGGCTACACCTTC. It encodes CASSVGAPSLYGYTF.

The chain carries TRBV2 and TRBJ2-7, with 15 bases lining up with TRBD2. This CDR3 comprises 15 residues. Germline assignment: CDR1 SNHLY and CDR2 FYNNEI. V lost 8 bases, J lost 5 bases, and 7 bases stayed unmatched. The CDR3 is CASLPGLAGGNEQYV. The CDR3 coding sequence is TGTGCCAGCCTCCCGGGACTAGCGGGGGGAAACGAGCAGTACGTC.

The chain combines TRBV9 with TRBJ2-6; 9 nucleotides align to TRBD1. The J segment lost 0 bases and the V segment lost 0 bases, leaving 1 base of the junction unmatched. This CDR3 is built from 17 residues. Germline V gene data show CDR1 as SGDLS and CDR2 as YYNGEE. CDR3 sequence reads: CASSVETGGSGANVLTF. In DNA, the CDR3 is TGTGCCAGCAGCGTAGAGACAGGGGGCTCTGGGGCCAACGTCCTGACTTTC.